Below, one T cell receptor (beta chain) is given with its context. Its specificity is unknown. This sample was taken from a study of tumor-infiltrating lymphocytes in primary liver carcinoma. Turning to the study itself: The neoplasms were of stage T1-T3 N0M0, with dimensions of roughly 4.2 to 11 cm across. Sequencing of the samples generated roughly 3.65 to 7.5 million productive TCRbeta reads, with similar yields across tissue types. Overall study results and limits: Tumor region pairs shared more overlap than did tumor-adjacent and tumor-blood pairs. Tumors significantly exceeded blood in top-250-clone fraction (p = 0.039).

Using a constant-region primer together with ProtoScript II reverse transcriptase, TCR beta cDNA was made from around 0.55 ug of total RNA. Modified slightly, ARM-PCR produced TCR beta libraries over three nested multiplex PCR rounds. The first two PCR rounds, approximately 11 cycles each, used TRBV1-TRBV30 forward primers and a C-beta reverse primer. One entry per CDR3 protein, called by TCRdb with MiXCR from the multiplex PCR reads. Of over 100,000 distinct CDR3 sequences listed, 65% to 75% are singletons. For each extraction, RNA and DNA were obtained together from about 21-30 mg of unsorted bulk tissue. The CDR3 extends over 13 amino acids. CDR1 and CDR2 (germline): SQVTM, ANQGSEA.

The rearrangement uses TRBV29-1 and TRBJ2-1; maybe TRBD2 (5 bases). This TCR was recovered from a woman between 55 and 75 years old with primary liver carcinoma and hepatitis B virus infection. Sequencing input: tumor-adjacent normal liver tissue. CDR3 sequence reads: CNIVGDPPGEQFF. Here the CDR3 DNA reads TGCAACATTGTCGGGGATCCCCCCGGAGAGCAGTTCTTC.